This entry concerns a single T cell receptor beta chain. Mismatch with germline at one junction end may stem from a read error. The same CDR3 can be traced to other DNA sequences in this sample. The entry originates in a study of cytomegalovirus exposure and HLA in healthy donors. Study as a whole: Previous work identified 120 million or so unique TCR beta sequences from about 179 million T cells. Of the donors genotyped, approximately 430 in all, less than 90% fell in the Caucasian-associated ancestry cluster.

The primer mix had 60 Vbeta and 13 Jbeta primers. Authors' data handling: As a later analysis found, there were 70 million to 90 million unique TCR beta chains, of which roughly 11 million were shared. Method: immunoSEQ multiplex PCR; TCRdb's copy keeps in-frame clones and lacks some. From that table come the V and J calls and clone size; the DNA was used to work out D and trimming. The data hold roughly 120,000 clones, with 80% observed a single time. Germline values: CDR1 SGHDT, CDR2 YYEEEE. The CDR3 length is 16 residues. This TCR derives from a male donor in good health and CMV-seronegative. The sample consisted of PBMCs. This chain connects TRBV5-6 to TRBJ2-2, with a possible D match to TRBD1 (6 bases). CDR3 sequence: CASSTLGQLNTGELFF. DNA for the CDR3: TGTGCCAGCAGCACCCTAGGACAGCTAAACACCGGAGAGCTGTTTTTT.